This T cell receptor beta chain was documented in a study of blood T cells in healthy people across ages. The individuals who served as donors were healthy Caucasians living in Russia, aged about 6 to 90. V lost 5 bases and J 4 bases, leaving 15 bases between the germline ends. There are 14 residues in the CDR3. Then a second PCR, running about 7 to 11 cycles, was carried out with a sample-barcoded 5' primer and a J-beta primer mix. Every cDNA was tagged by a template-switch adaptor with 12 random nucleotides. TCRdb analysed the 5' RACE reads with MiXCR anew, one entry per CDR3 protein. The sample lists 1.5 million to 2 million distinct CDR3 sequences; around half were seen once.

The chain uses TRBV12-3 or TRBV12-4 and TRBJ2-7; D may correspond to TRBD1 or TRBD2 (5 bases each). The TCR originated in a woman aged 40 to 49 in good health. The specimen sequenced was blood. The CDR3 bases are TGTGCCAGCAGTGCTGGGGGATTGGAGTACGAGCAGTACTTC. It encodes CASSAGGLEYEQYF.